This TCR beta chain derives from a study of cytomegalovirus exposure and HLA in healthy donors (dated by TCRdb to between 2016 and 2019). As for the study more broadly: An earlier analysis of around 600 of the donors reported more than 250 Gb of sequence data and 100 million to 140 million unique TCR beta sequences from around 200 million T cells. About 300 gigabases of sequencing data and tens of millions of unique TCR sequences were included in an early release covering about 600 HLA-typed donors. Of the approximately 400 genotyped donors, 81% fell in the genetic ancestry cluster associated with self-reported Caucasian donors. The study aimed to test whether cataloging public T cell receptors could reveal signatures of past pathogen exposure. Using immunosequencing, the study profiled T cell repertoires from about 610 subjects and related those repertoires to cytomegalovirus serostatus. Along with the approximately 700-subject first cohort, a separate validation cohort of roughly 110 different subjects was used. High-throughput TCR immunosequencing, statistical association of individual TCRs with disease status, and machine learning were combined to predict cytomegalovirus infection status. In a later analysis, previously published TCR beta repertoires from 670 or so donors were re-analyzed and high-resolution HLA genotyping was added so that TCR occurrence patterns could be studied. In the later analysis, no new phenotypic data were used to find candidate immune exposures; instead, reliance was placed on TCR beta sequences and their occurrence across donors. To decide whether each TCR beta V gene segment behaved as functional or pseudogenic, an earlier analysis of fewer than 750 of the donors relied on high-throughput TCR beta sequencing. Alongside the repertoire data, information on donor age, sex, ethnicity and CMV serostatus was compiled. A later genetic analysis took genome-wide SNP genotypes for about 55% of the 666 donors and used that subset as a discovery cohort. All discovery cohort repertoires had been generated using a single sequencing platform. HLA typing covered class I and class II loci at four-digit resolution. The number of typed donors differed by locus: about 620-630 for A, B, C, DRB1 and DQB1; some 500 for DQA1; approximately 600 for DPA1; and some 430 for DPB1. Roughly 5 DR-DQ haplotypes were handled as single units for association and clustering because linkage in the cohort was strong. Across approximately 400 genotyped donors of the cohort, an average of roughly 250,000 unique TCR beta nucleotide sequences per donor were sequenced, and 15% to 20% of those sequences were non-productive. General conclusions and limits of the study: A later analysis found that most CMV-associated TCR beta chains appeared HLA-restricted, with HLA associations seemingly driven largely by CMV exposure. In a later analysis, HLA-associated TCR beta chains were found to be more clonally expanded and to have lower generation probabilities than equally common non-associated chains. A later analysis associated about 16,000 TCR beta sequences with specific HLA alleles at a false discovery rate of 0.05. Linkage disequilibrium might explain the correlated functional status among segregating V segments, but an unknown experimental factor could not be ruled out. A total of fewer than 200 TCR beta chains were listed by the study as associated with cytomegalovirus. In a later analysis, the rate of TCR association differed among HLA loci, with DRB1 alleles having the most associated TCRs and HLA-C alleles having the fewest. A further reported finding was that TCR beta sequences accurately predicted the HLA-A and HLA-B alleles for most subjects in the first cohort. In a later analysis, several top co-occurrence clusters were reported to appear linked to parvovirus B19, influenza, CMV and Epstein-Barr virus. Immune exposure information for the cohort was limited to CMV serostatus. In both the original and validation cohorts, the classifier was reported to diagnose cytomegalovirus status with high specificity and sensitivity. Because HLA typing was missing for some donors at each locus, association tests included only the typed subset. The authors suggested that the approach could potentially be generalized to other disease states and immunological phenotypes. A group of highly shared sequence variants was considered likely to be a technical artifact of the sequencing pipeline. Only TCR beta chains were sequenced in this cohort, and the absence of alpha or paired-chain data limited detectable features. A later genetic analysis reported fewer N-insertions in productive TCRs among donors in an Asian-associated ancestry cluster than the roughly 720-donor mean. Sequencing depth was assumed to be roughly uniform across donors in the presence/absence analyses, though that assumption may not hold. Broadly in line with IMGT annotations, most TCR beta V segments showed up in productive rearrangements about 87% or about 30% of the time in an earlier analysis of some 590 of the donors. In vitro tests confirmed that three of the cytomegalovirus-associated TCR beta chains recognize cytomegalovirus antigens. The earlier analysis of some 540 of the donors excluded 15 to 20 rarely observed V segments, including chromosome 9 orphons, because counts were too low. Some IMGT-functional V segments, including TRBV6-2 and TRBV6-3, could not be told apart with the 87-base-pair reads, so those segments were excluded. When HLA alleles, especially DR and DQ, strongly co-occurred, attributing TCR associations to individual alleles was difficult. V-gene and J-gene trimming of TCR beta chains was associated with a missense DCLRE1C variant in a later genetic analysis, and the association was replicated in an independent cohort. Most TCR sequences were observed very rarely across donors, whereas some public TCRs were present in many individuals.

Between the V and J ends, shortened by 1 base and 6 bases respectively, the junction contains 10 bases. Spanning cysteine to phenylalanine, the CDR3 consists of 14 amino acids. Left in the record is the CDR3 DNA by itself, 42 bases read in frame from the first base. Reading the germline V gene gives CDR1 MNHNS and CDR2 SASEGT. This clone occurred a few times. Its target antigen remains unknown. No much larger clone exists at a distance of one base, and base qualities are not known. The cohort consisted of approximately 670 healthy bone marrow donors. At the time of sampling, every cohort member was nominally healthy, though immune exposures that went unrecorded were likely present. The donor was CMV seropositive and was included in the group of almost 300 seropositive cohort members. Every donor gave a peripheral blood sample, and the peripheral blood mononuclear cells from that sample were used for TCR beta sequencing. Genomic DNA extraction from the blood cell samples was performed with the Qiagen DNeasy Blood Extraction Kit.

Library creation used the immunoSEQ multiplex PCR assay. For the multiplex PCR, a mixture combining 60 forward primers for TCR Vbeta segments and 13 reverse primers for TCR Jbeta segments was used. The CDR3 region of rearranged TCR beta genes was amplified from genomic DNA with a multiplex PCR assay. The Illumina HiSeq System was used to sequence the amplified TCR beta libraries as 87-base-pair reads. The published analysis was carried out like this. A later analysis tallied 75 million to 85 million unique TCR beta chains across the approximately 670 repertoires, and approximately 9.9 million of those chains were shared by two or more donors. Raw reads were error-corrected and collapsed into unique sequences with a nearest-neighbor algorithm that merged closely related sequences to remove PCR and sequencing errors. CDR3 sequences were aligned to IMGT reference sequences to assign V, D and J gene segments. For a sequence to be retained, a match of at least six nucleotides was required to both a V gene segment and a J gene segment. A rearrangement counted as productive if the CDR3 had no stop codons and remained in frame with V and J, and every other rearrangement counted as non-productive. Following IMGT convention, CDR3 was defined as the stretch from the second conserved V-encoded cysteine up to the conserved J-encoded phenylalanine. The earlier analysis of about 620 of the donors excluded sequences that lacked an unambiguous match to a single V gene segment. An earlier analysis of 500 to 600 of the donors classified V segments as functional when productive rearrangements were above 56.7% and as segregating when the standard deviation between donors was above 5%. To diagnose cytomegalovirus status from the catalog of TCR beta chain sequences, a statistical classification framework was built. A later analysis assigned V and J genes by comparing TCR nucleotide sequences with IMGT/GENE-DB human TR gene sequences. Using the TCRdist pipeline, a later analysis assigned CDR3 sequences along with most-parsimonious VDJ recombination scenarios. In a later analysis, each TCR beta chain was defined by its CDR3 amino acid sequence together with its V-gene family, and reads without a unique V-gene family were excluded. A later analysis removed over 500 highly shared, low-generation-probability nucleotide sequences to deal with suspected cross-contamination and a sequencing artifact. In a later analysis, a clonal expansion index was calculated for each public chain from normalized within-repertoire ranks of inferred template counts. In a later analysis, generation probabilities were computed with a VDJ recombination model fitted to out-of-frame rearrangements, and the resulting probabilities were checked against IGoR. A later analysis scored TCR-TCR, TCR-HLA and TCR-CMV co-occurrence with hypergeometric tests, applying a repertoire-size bias correction to TCR pairs. In a later analysis, false discovery rates were estimated by permuting HLA or CMV assignments 20 times. In a later analysis, co-occurring TCRs were grouped with DBSCAN, and TCRdist sequence similarity was added when clustering was performed within HLA-allele-positive subsets. Co-occurrence clustering excluded repertoires with fewer than 30,000 or more than 120,000 public chains, plus five with anomalous nucleotide sharing. This is the immuneACCESS table as TCRdb keeps it, with only in-frame sequences that have V and J called. A part of the clones is gone; compared with another copy, unresolved V genes explain less than half, and the rest is unexplained. V, J and clone size reflect that table, while D and trimming were determined from the DNA. This sample lists over 65,000 clones; around three quarters were detected once. Of the sample, about 8% falls within the top ten clones.

The sample comprised PBMCs. The V gene is TRBV6-1 and the J gene is TRBJ2-1, with the D segment identity uncertain. The origin of this receptor is a man in his sixties in good health and CMV-seropositive. The nucleotide sequence reads as follows: TGTGCCAGCAGTGAAGTAAGACTCGTCAATGAGCAGTTCTTC. Protein translation: CASSEVRLVNEQFF.